Shown below are 28 T cell receptor beta chains from a single sample sequenced in a study of T cell repertoires in cytomegalovirus infection. TCRdb re-analysed the reads in MiXCR, keeping a single row per CDR3 protein. The sample yields 550,000 to 850,000 distinct CDR3 sequences, 33% seen once. Their antigens are not known. The sequences come from cultured PBMCs, collected from culture after CMV antigen stimulation. These receptors were taken from a human donor in good health (CMV status not recorded). Some clones in this sample may be carry-over from other donors' samples.

The chain has TRBV6-2 or TRBV6-3 and TRBJ2-2; TRBD2 agrees at 7 bases. V shed 10 bases, J shed 1 base, and the junction held 9 bases outside the gene matches. The germline V gene has CDR1 MNHEY and CDR2 SVGEGT. The CDR3 length is 15 residues. CDR3 bases: TGTGCCACTCTCCCGTGGGGGGGGAACACCGGGGAGCTGTTTTTT. It encodes CATLPWGGNTGELFF.

This chain joins TRBV19 and TRBJ1-2, with a tentative D call TRBD1 (5 bases). Germline V gene data show CDR1 as LNHDA and CDR2 as SQIVND (reference sequence). With 6 bases removed from V and 4 bases from J, the gap between germline ends came to 24 bases. There are 17 residues in the CDR3. The CDR3 region is CASSRRGGLGDAYGYTF. CDR3 DNA sequence: TGTGCCAGTAGCCGTCGTGGTGGATTAGGGGATGCCTATGGCTACACCTTC.

The chain joins TRBV15 to TRBJ2-7; D call uncertain. The CDR3 has 13 residues. V was trimmed by 5 bases and J by 6 bases, leaving 14 bases between them. Germline assignment: CDR1 LNHNV and CDR2 YYDKDF (reference sequence). The CDR3 DNA is TGTGCCACCAGCTTCGGACCGGGCGGCGAGCAGTACTTC. This gives the protein CATSFGPGGEQYF.

This chain joins TRBV5-4 and TRBJ1-2; 7 positions match TRBD1. Looked up from germline, CDR1 is SGHNT and CDR2 is YYREEE (reference sequence). V was pared by 0 bases and J by 4 bases, with 3 bases of the junction left unmatched. The CDR3 runs 14 residues. CDR3 DNA: TGTGCCAGCAGCTTGGAGGCAGGGGGCTATGGCTACACCTTC. Translated: CASSLEAGGYGYTF.

This chain links TRBV6-2 or TRBV6-3 with TRBJ2-1, with TRBD2 matching over 7 bases. Germline-derived CDR1 and CDR2 are MNHEY and SVGEGT. CDR3 size: 14 residues. Trimming removed 6 bases from V and 2 bases from J; junction bases left unmatched: 4. CDR3 sequence (DNA): TGTGCCAGCAGGGGGGGGTACACCTACAATGAGCAGTTCTTC. Its protein product is CASRGGYTYNEQFF.

This sequence joins TRBV7-9 and TRBJ1-1; no reliable D call. Looked up from germline, CDR1 is SEHNR and CDR2 is FQNEAQ (reference sequence). The V gene lost 5 bases and the J gene lost 0 bases, with 10 bases spanning the gap. This CDR3 is built from 14 residues. CDR3 sequence reads: CASSAETVNTEAFF. CDR3 in DNA: TGTGCCAGCAGCGCAGAAACCGTGAACACTGAAGCTTTCTTT.

This chain links TRBV4-1 with TRBJ2-5; D gene uncertain. The CDR3 spans 13 residues. From germline, CDR1 is MGHRA and CDR2 YSYEKL. Deletions cut 1 base from V and 4 bases from J, with 7 bases between. The CDR3 region has the DNA TGCGCCAGCAGCCAAGGTCCGGTAGAGACCCAGTACTTC. This encodes CASSQGPVETQYF.

On this clonotype itself: A read error is possible here, since a much larger clone lies one base away. The rearrangement joins TRBV7-2 to TRBJ2-7; 9 bases map to TRBD2. CDR3 length: 15 amino acids. Germline CDR1 is SGHTA and CDR2 is FQGNSA. The trim removed 1 base at V and 7 bases at J, leaving 8 bases unmatched. The CDR3 region is CASSLEWAGGGEQYF. The CDR3 DNA sequence: TGTGCCAGCAGCTTAGAGTGGGCGGGGGGGGGGGAGCAGTACTTC. The full variable domain, its missing parts supplied by reference TRBV7-2 and TRBJ2-7, is GAGVSQSPSNKVTEKGKDVELRCDPISGHTALYWYRQSLGQGLEFLIYFQGNSAPDKSGLPSDRFSAERTGGSVSTLTIQRTQQEDSAVYLCASSLEWAGGGEQYFGPGTRLTVT.

The chain carries TRBV7-2 and TRBJ1-2; a weak D match, TRBD1 (5 bases). The germline CDR1 and CDR2 sequences are SGHTA and FQGNSA. Trimming left V 1 base short and J 4 bases short, with 10 bases between. This CDR3 has 14 residues. DNA for the CDR3: TGTGCCAGCAGCTTAGATAGGGGCGGCTATGGCTACACCTTC. It is translated as CASSLDRGGYGYTF.

The chain has TRBV19 and TRBJ2-1, with 10 nucleotides matching TRBD2. Per germline, CDR1 LNHDA and CDR2 SQIVND (reference sequence). Unmatched junction bases numbered 6, after V lost 7 bases and J lost 9 bases. The CDR3 has 13 amino acids. CDR3 loop: CASISGGAGEQFF. The CDR3 bases are TGTGCCAGTATCAGCGGGGGGGCTGGTGAGCAGTTCTTC.

The count of this clonotype is one. This chain links TRBV5-1 with TRBJ2-1, with 10 nucleotides matching TRBD2. The J segment lost 1 base and the V segment lost 4 bases, leaving 5 bases of the junction unmatched. The germline gives CDR1 SGHRS, CDR2 YFSETQ. This CDR3 has 16 amino acids. CDR3 sequence reads: CASSITSGMSYNEQFF. The CDR3 DNA is TGCGCCAGCAGCATTACTAGCGGGATGTCCTACAATGAGCAGTTCTTC.

The chain uses TRBV28 and TRBJ1-6; D is unresolved. This CDR3 is built from 14 residues. Germline V gene sequence: CDR1 MDHEN, CDR2 SYDVKM. Trimming removed 6 bases at V and 10 bases at J, with 16 bases between. The CDR3 protein is CASRRYLGESPLHF. DNA for the CDR3: TGTGCCAGCAGGCGTTATTTAGGTGAATCACCCCTCCACTTT.

This clonotype was seen at least ten times. The chain combines TRBV7-2 with TRBJ1-4, with TRBD1 matching 9 bases. Germline CDR1 SGHTA, CDR2 FQGNSA. Losses at the gene ends were 1 base for V and 7 bases for J; bases not matched to a gene: 7. The length of the CDR3 is 16 residues. The CDR3, as DNA: TGTGCCAGCAGCTTAGGCGGGACAGGGTCGGGTGAAAAACTGTTTTTT. It is translated as CASSLGGTGSGEKLFF.

Points on this clonotype: A read error may be the cause here, since a much bigger clone is one base away. The CDR3 region is CANSFQTAGERTF. CDR3 DNA sequence: TGTGCCAACAGCTTTCAGACAGCCGGGGAGCGAACCTTC. This chain joins TRBV7-2 and TRBJ1-2; tentative D call: TRBD1 (5 bases). The CDR3 loop spans 13 amino acids. CDR1 and CDR2 (germline): SGHTA, FQGNSA.

This clonotype was counted between two and nine times. This rearrangement joins TRBV6-1 to TRBJ1-5; maybe TRBD1 (5 bases). CDR3 length: 15 amino acids. Per the germline V gene, CDR1 is MNHNS and CDR2 is SASEGT. Trimming left V 6 bases short and J 3 bases short, with 15 bases between. In nucleotides, the CDR3 is TGTGCCAGCAGGGTACAGGCGGCCCCCAATCAGCCCCAGCATTTT. Protein product: CASRVQAAPNQPQHF.

This sequence joins TRBV7-9 and TRBJ2-3; 7 bases fit TRBD1. The germline gives CDR1 SEHNR, CDR2 FQNEAQ (reference sequence). The CDR3 totals 15 residues. The J segment lost 2 bases and the V segment lost 8 bases, leaving 10 bases of the junction unmatched. CDR3 sequence (DNA): TGTGCCAGCGAAAGGACAGGAACCTTCACAGATACGCAGTATTTT. Residues: CASERTGTFTDTQYF.

This rearrangement joins TRBV19 to TRBJ2-3; D ambiguous. CDR3 length: 15 residues. The V gene lost 3 bases and the J gene lost 3 bases, with 13 bases spanning the gap. Germline CDR1 and CDR2: LNHDA and SQIVND (reference sequence). The CDR3 nucleotides are TGTGCCAGTAGTATTTACCTGGCCCAAACAGATACGCAGTATTTT. It yields the protein CASSIYLAQTDTQYF.

The J gene is TRBJ1-3, the V gene TRBV12-3 or TRBV12-4; D is uncertain. This CDR3 spans 14 amino acids. Trimming stripped 2 bases from V and 3 bases from J, with 8 bases between. For the CDR3, the DNA is TGTGCCAGCAGTTTAACCGTCGGTGGAAACACCATATATTTT. Its protein is CASSLTVGGNTIYF.

This clonotype was observed once. The chain employs TRBV12-3 or TRBV12-4 and TRBJ1-5; TRBD1 matches 7 bases. The CDR3 sequence is 15 residues long. Trimming took 5 bases from V and 5 from J; bases not matched to a gene: 9. The CDR3, as DNA: TGTGCCAGCAGTCCCGGGACAGCAAGCCATCAGCCCCAGCATTTT. Protein product: CASSPGTASHQPQHF.

CDR3 coding DNA: TGTGCCAGTAGTACGAGGCGGGATGGCAATCAGCCCCAGCATTTT. Its translation: CASSTRRDGNQPQHF. This sequence joins TRBV19 and TRBJ1-5; no definite D call. V was cut by 4 bases and J by 2 bases, with 12 bases left in between. Germline-derived CDR1 and CDR2 are LNHDA and SQIVND (reference sequence). The CDR3 totals 15 residues.

This clonotype appeared a few times. The chain recombines TRBV6-6 with TRBJ2-2; 15 nucleotides agree with TRBD2. Germline V gene sequence: CDR1 MNHNY, CDR2 SVGAGI (reference sequence). The CDR3 sequence is 16 residues long. V shed 8 bases and J 5 bases; nucleotides not matched to a gene: 6. CDR3 loop: CASGLGTSGGTGELFF. The CDR3, as DNA: TGTGCCAGCGGACTAGGGACTAGCGGGGGGACCGGGGAGCTGTTTTTT.

This clonotype was detected many times. V is TRBV7-2 and J is TRBJ2-5; 7 nucleotides match TRBD1. J gave up 5 bases and V 5 bases, and 8 bases lay outside the gene matches. CDR1 is SGHTA and CDR2 is FQGNSA in the germline V gene. CDR3 length: 14 amino acids. CDR3 region: CASSATTGMETQYF. Here the CDR3 DNA reads TGTGCCAGCAGCGCCACGACAGGGATGGAGACCCAGTACTTC.

This sequence joins TRBV6-5 and TRBJ1-1, with TRBD1 as a possible D gene (6 bases). V gave up 2 bases and J gave up 5 bases, with 12 bases separating them. From germline, CDR1 is MNHEY and CDR2 SVGAGI. This CDR3 region has 14 residues. CDR3 in DNA: TGTGCCAGCAGTTACCTAGGGGGACGGACTGAAGCTTTCTTT. It translates to CASSYLGGRTEAFF.

This clonotype was seen at least ten times. This chain joins TRBV12-3 or TRBV12-4 and TRBJ1-5; D is uncertain. Trimming cost V 6 bases and J 6 bases, with 9 bases left between them. The CDR3 loop spans 12 amino acids. CDR3 region: CASSLGFQPQHF. The CDR3 DNA reads as TGTGCCAGCAGCCTTGGGTTTCAGCCCCAGCATTTT.

This clonotype was found a few times. The rearrangement links TRBV2 to TRBJ1-1; 7 nucleotides align to TRBD1. The germline V gene has CDR1 SNHLY and CDR2 FYNNEI. The CDR3 is 15 amino acids. Trimming at V came to 5 bases and at J to 4 bases, leaving 10 bases not matched to a gene. Here the CDR3 reads CASSLNRGDGTEAFF. CDR3 DNA sequence: TGTGCCAGCAGTTTAAACAGGGGAGACGGCACTGAAGCTTTCTTT.

V usage is TRBV12-3 or TRBV12-4 and J usage is TRBJ1-2; no definite D call. The CDR3 spans 13 residues. The V end was cut by 4 bases, the J end by 8 bases, with 14 bases between. The CDR3 spells CASSWERHAGYTF. In DNA form, the CDR3 reads TGTGCCAGCAGTTGGGAGCGCCATGCAGGCTACACCTTC.

This chain joins TRBV2 and TRBJ1-5, with a weak D call TRBD1 (6 bases). The CDR3 has 14 amino acids. V was shortened by 6 bases and J by 7 bases, with 16 bases between the two germline ends. CDR1 and CDR2 from the germline V gene are SNHLY and FYNNEI. The DNA of the CDR3 is TGTGCCAGCAGGGGGACCAGGGGAAGGCAGCCCCAGCATTTT. This sequence encodes CASRGTRGRQPQHF.

The chain uses TRBV6-1 and TRBJ2-7; D remains unclear. The V gene lost 0 bases and the J gene lost 3 bases, with 12 bases spanning the gap. The CDR3 runs 15 residues. Germline V gene data show CDR1 as MNHNS and CDR2 as SASEGT. CDR3 coding DNA: TGTGCCAGCAGTGAAGCCCAGGTCCCTTACTACGAGCAGTACTTC. Translating it yields CASSEAQVPYYEQYF.